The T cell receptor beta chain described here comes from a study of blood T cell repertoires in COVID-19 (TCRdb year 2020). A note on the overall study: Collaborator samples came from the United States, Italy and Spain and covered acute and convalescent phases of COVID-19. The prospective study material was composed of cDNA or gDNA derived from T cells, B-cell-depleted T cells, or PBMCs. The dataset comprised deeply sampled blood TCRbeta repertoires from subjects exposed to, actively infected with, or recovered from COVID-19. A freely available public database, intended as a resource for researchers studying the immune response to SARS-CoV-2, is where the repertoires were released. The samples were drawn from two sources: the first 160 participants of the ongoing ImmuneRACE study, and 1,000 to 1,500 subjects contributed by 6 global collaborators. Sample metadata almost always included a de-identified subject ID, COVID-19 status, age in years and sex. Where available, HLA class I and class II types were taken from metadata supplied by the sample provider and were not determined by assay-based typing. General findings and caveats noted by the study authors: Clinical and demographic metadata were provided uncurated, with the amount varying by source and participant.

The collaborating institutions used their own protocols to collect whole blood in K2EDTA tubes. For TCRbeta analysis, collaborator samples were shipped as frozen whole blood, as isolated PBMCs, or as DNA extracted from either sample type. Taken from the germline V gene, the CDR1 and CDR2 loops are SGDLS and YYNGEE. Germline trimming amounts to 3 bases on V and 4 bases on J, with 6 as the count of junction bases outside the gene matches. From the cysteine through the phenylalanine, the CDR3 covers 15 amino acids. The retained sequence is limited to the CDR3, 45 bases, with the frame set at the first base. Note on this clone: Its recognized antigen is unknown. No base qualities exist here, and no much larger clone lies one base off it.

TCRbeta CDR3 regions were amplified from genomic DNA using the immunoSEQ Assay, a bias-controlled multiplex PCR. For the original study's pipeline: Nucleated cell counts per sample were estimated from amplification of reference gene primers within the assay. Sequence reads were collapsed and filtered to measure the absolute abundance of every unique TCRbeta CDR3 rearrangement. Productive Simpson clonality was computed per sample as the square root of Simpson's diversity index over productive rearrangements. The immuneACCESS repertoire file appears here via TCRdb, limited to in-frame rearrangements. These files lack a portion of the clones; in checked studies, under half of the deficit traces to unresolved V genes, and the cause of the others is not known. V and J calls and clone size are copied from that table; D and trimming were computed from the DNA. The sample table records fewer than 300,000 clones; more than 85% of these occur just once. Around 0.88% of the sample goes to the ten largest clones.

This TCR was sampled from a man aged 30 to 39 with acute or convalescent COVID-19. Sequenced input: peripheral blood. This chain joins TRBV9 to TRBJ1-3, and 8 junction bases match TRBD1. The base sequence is TGTGCCAGCAGCGGGAGACAGGGGTGGGGAAACACCATATATTTT. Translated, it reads CASSGRQGWGNTIYF. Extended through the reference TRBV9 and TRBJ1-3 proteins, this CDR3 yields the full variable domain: DSGVTQTPKHLITATGQRVTLRCSPRSGDLSVYWYQQSLDQGLQFLIQYYNGEERAKGNILERFSAQQFPDLHSELNLSSLELGDSALYFCASSGRQGWGNTIYFGEGSWLTVV.